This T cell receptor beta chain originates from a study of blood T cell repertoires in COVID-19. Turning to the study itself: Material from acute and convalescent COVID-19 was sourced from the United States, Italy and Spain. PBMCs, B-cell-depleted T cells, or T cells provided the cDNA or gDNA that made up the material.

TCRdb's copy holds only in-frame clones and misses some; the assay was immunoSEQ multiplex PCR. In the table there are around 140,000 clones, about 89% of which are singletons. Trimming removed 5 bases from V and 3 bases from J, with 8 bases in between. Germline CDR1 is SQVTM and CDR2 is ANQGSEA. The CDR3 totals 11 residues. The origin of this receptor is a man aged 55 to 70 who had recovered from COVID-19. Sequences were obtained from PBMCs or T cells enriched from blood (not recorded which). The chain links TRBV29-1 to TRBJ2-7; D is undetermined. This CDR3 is CSVYSSYEQYF. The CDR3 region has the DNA TGCAGCGTTTATAGCAGCTACGAGCAGTACTTC.